Each of the 19 T cell receptor beta chains below was sequenced from the same sample in a study of blood T cell repertoires in COVID-19. Method: immunoSEQ multiplex PCR; TCRdb's copy keeps in-frame clones and lacks some. The table has 150,000 or so clones, approximately 74% seen once. The sample was peripheral blood. The receptors originated from a woman in her 70s with acute or convalescent COVID-19.

The V gene is TRBV5-5, the J gene TRBJ1-4; the D is unclear. Per germline, CDR1 SGHKS and CDR2 YYEKEE (reference sequence). The CDR3 runs to 14 residues. Trimming stripped 3 bases from V and 4 bases from J, with 10 bases between. CDR3 nucleotides: TGTGCCAGCAGCTCTTGGGGAGGTAATGAAAAACTGTTTTTT. This codes for CASSSWGGNEKLFF.

The chain is built from TRBV9 and TRBJ2-1; D remains ambiguous. CDR3 length: 15 residues. Germline V gene lookup returns CDR1 SGDLS and CDR2 YYNGEE. Deletions cut 1 base from V and 2 bases from J, with 10 bases between. CDR3 DNA: TGTGCCAGCAGCGTACGTGGCGGCACCTACAATGAGCAGTTCTTC. Translated: CASSVRGGTYNEQFF.

V usage is TRBV12-5 and J usage is TRBJ2-1, with D possibly being TRBD2 (7 bases). V dropped 7 bases and J dropped 3 bases, with 16 bases sitting between them. CDR3 length: 15 amino acids. Germline V gene data show CDR1 as LGHNT and CDR2 as FRNRAP. In nucleotides, the CDR3 is TGTGCTAGTGCTCCCGACGGGGGGCTCTACAATGAGCAGTTCTTC. It specifies CASAPDGGLYNEQFF.

The chain links TRBV6-1 to TRBJ1-5, with no clear D. Trimming removed 2 bases from V and 3 bases from J, with 11 bases in between. The V gene's germline CDR1 is MNHNS and CDR2 SASEGT. The CDR3 is made up of 15 amino acids. The CDR3 region has the DNA TGTGCCAGCAGTGAACTCCTTAGCCACAATCAGCCCCAGCATTTT. Translated, it gives CASSELLSHNQPQHF.

The chain is built from TRBV5-4 and TRBJ2-7; 9 nucleotides agree with TRBD1. Germline trimming cut 4 bases from V and 1 base from J; bases unmatched to any gene: 6. This CDR3 is built from 15 residues. CDR1 is SGHNT and CDR2 is YYREEE in the germline V gene (reference sequence). The CDR3 nucleotides are TGTGCCAGCAGCCCAGACAGGGGGGGATCCTACGAGCAGTACTTC. Amino acid sequence: CASSPDRGGSYEQYF.

The chain combines TRBV3-1 (or the pseudogene TRBV3-2) with TRBJ1-3, with 7 nucleotides matching TRBD1. The V and J ends lost 4 bases and 8 bases, in that order; junction bases with no gene match: 8. This CDR3 is 14 amino acids long. Germline values: CDR1 LGHDT, CDR2 YNNKEL (reference sequence). In DNA, the CDR3 is TGTGCCAGCAGCCTGGGACAGACCTTGGACACCATATATTTT. This encodes CASSLGQTLDTIYF.

The CDR3 DNA is TGTGCCAGCAGGTTGACAGGACAGAGCTCTGGAAACACCATATATTTT. Residues: CASRLTGQSSGNTIYF. The chain uses TRBV5-8 and TRBJ1-3; D is perhaps TRBD1 (6 bases). Germline-derived CDR1 and CDR2 are SGHTS and YDEGEE. The CDR3 consists of 16 residues. The V and J ends lost 5 bases and 0 bases respectively, with 15 bases between them.

The CDR3: CASTSPTEFYGYTF. The CDR3, as DNA: TGTGCCAGCACCTCACCTACAGAATTCTATGGCTACACCTTC. This chain uses TRBV6-6 with TRBJ1-2; no reliable D call. The CDR3 contains 14 residues. Per germline, CDR1 MNHNY and CDR2 SVGAGI (reference sequence). V lost 7 bases and J lost 4, with 16 bases in between.

This clone showed up just a few times. The rearrangement uses TRBV6-5 and TRBJ1-1; D is perhaps TRBD1 (5 bases). The CDR3 is made up of 13 amino acids. Trimming took off 2 bases at V and 4 bases at J, with 8 bases between the two ends. Germline V gives CDR1 MNHEY, CDR2 SVGAGI. The CDR3 loop reads CASSYRGGTEAFF. CDR3 nucleotide sequence: TGTGCCAGCAGTTACAGGGGAGGCACTGAAGCTTTCTTT.

This clone showed up many times. The chain couples TRBV5-1 to TRBJ2-3; perhaps TRBD1 as D (6 bases). Trimming stripped 0 bases from V and 6 bases from J, with 11 bases between. The germline V gene has CDR1 SGHRS and CDR2 YFSETQ. This CDR3 has 14 amino acids. The CDR3 sequence is CASSLGVTGDTQYF. The DNA for the CDR3 is TGCGCCAGCAGCTTGGGGGTTACAGGGGATACGCAGTATTTT.

As regards this clone: Other DNA sequences from this sample encode an identical CDR3 as well. The chain carries TRBV2 and TRBJ2-7, with TRBD1 matching 9 bases. The J segment lost 3 bases and the V segment lost 8 bases, leaving 2 bases of the junction unmatched. This CDR3 contains 12 residues. Germline-derived CDR1 and CDR2 are SNHLY and FYNNEI. The CDR3 nucleotides read TGTGCCAGCGGACAGGGGTACTACGAGCAGTACTTC. Amino acid sequence: CASGQGYYEQYF. Full variable domain (rest looked up from reference TRBV2 and TRBJ2-7): EPEVTQTPSHQVTQMGQEVILRCVPISNHLYFYWYRQILGQKVEFLVSFYNNEISEKSEIFDDQFSVERPDGSNFTLKIRSTKLEDSAMYFCASGQGYYEQYFGPGTRLTVT.

The chain recombines TRBV27 with TRBJ2-1; 12 bases are a match to TRBD2. The CDR3 runs to 16 residues. Germline V gives CDR1 MNHEY, CDR2 SMNVEV (reference sequence). V shed 3 bases and J 2 bases; nucleotides not matched to a gene: 2. CDR3 loop: CASSFLAGGTYNEQFF. CDR3 DNA sequence: TGTGCCAGCAGTTTTCTAGCGGGGGGGACCTACAATGAGCAGTTCTTC.

This clone was observed a few times. This chain joins TRBV7-2 and TRBJ1-1; TRBD1 matches 8 bases. This CDR3 region has 14 residues. Germline V CDR1 and CDR2: SGHTA, FQGNSA. V shed 5 bases and J 4 bases; nucleotides not matched to a gene: 6. CDR3 nucleotide sequence: TGTGCCAGCAGCCCACAGGGGGATTTCACTGAAGCTTTCTTT. Translation: CASSPQGDFTEAFF.

The chain is built from TRBV7-2 and TRBJ2-6; tentatively, D is TRBD1 (6 bases). There are 19 residues in the CDR3. V was shortened by 1 base and J by 0 bases, with 16 bases between the two germline ends. Germline CDR1 and CDR2: SGHTA and FQGNSA. The CDR3 is CASSLDGTRVYSGANVLTF. In DNA form, the CDR3 reads TGTGCCAGCAGCTTAGATGGGACACGGGTCTACTCTGGGGCCAACGTCCTGACTTTC.

The V call is TRBV6-5, the J call TRBJ2-5, with 8 positions matching TRBD1. The CDR3 covers 15 residues. The J segment lost 5 bases and the V segment lost 6 bases, leaving 11 bases of the junction unmatched. The germline V gene has CDR1 MNHEY and CDR2 SVGAGI. The CDR3: CASSPGQGRGETQYF. CDR3 DNA sequence: TGTGCCAGCAGCCCCGGACAGGGTAGGGGCGAGACCCAGTACTTC.

CDR3 coding DNA: TGCAGCGTTTTAATTCCGGAGTCCCCAGATACGCAGTATTTT. This translates into CSVLIPESPDTQYF. The chain is built from TRBV29-1 and TRBJ2-3; D is unclear. CDR1 is SQVTM and CDR2 is ANQGSEA in the germline V gene. The V end lost 5 bases, the J end lost 4 bases, and 16 bases lay between the germline ends. CDR3 size: 14 residues.

The rearrangement links TRBV5-5 to TRBJ2-3, with D perhaps TRBD1 (6 bases). From germline, CDR1 is SGHKS and CDR2 YYEKEE (reference sequence). Between the trimmed V and J ends, which lost 1 base and 3 bases, there was a span of 15 bases. The CDR3 runs to 16 residues. The CDR3 here is CASSLILGAGTDTQYF. The DNA for the CDR3 is TGTGCCAGCAGCTTGATTTTGGGGGCAGGGACAGATACGCAGTATTTT. The full variable domain, its missing parts supplied by reference TRBV5-5 and TRBJ2-3, is DAGVTQSPTHLIKTRGQQVTLRCSPISGHKSVSWYQQVLGQGPQFIFQYYEKEERGRGNFPDRFSARQFPNYSSELNVNALLLGDSALYLCASSLILGAGTDTQYFGPGTRLTVL.

This clone was found a few times. V gene TRBV11-2 combines with J gene TRBJ2-2, with TRBD2 matching 7 bases. Looked up from germline, CDR1 is SGHAT and CDR2 is FQNNGV. The V gene end was trimmed by 3 bases and the J gene end by 1 base; junction bases not matched to a gene: 2. The CDR3 covers 15 residues. CDR3 DNA sequence: TGTGCCAGCAGCTTGCTAGCGGTGAACACCGGGGAGCTGTTTTTT. Its translation: CASSLLAVNTGELFF. Complete variable domain (other parts from reference TRBV11-2 and TRBJ2-2): EAGVAQSPRYKIIEKRQSVAFWCNPISGHATLYWYQQILGQGPKLLIQFQNNGVVDDSQLPKDRFSAERLKGVDSTLKIQPAKLEDSAVYLCASSLLAVNTGELFFGEGSRLTVL.

This chain uses TRBV5-4 with TRBJ1-2; D remains unclear. The CDR3 has 14 residues. Germline V gives CDR1 SGHNT, CDR2 YYREEE (reference sequence). V dropped 4 bases and J dropped 0 bases, with 10 bases sitting between them. This CDR3 is CASSPSGSNYGYTF. CDR3 coding DNA: TGTGCCAGCAGCCCTTCCGGGTCTAACTATGGCTACACCTTC.